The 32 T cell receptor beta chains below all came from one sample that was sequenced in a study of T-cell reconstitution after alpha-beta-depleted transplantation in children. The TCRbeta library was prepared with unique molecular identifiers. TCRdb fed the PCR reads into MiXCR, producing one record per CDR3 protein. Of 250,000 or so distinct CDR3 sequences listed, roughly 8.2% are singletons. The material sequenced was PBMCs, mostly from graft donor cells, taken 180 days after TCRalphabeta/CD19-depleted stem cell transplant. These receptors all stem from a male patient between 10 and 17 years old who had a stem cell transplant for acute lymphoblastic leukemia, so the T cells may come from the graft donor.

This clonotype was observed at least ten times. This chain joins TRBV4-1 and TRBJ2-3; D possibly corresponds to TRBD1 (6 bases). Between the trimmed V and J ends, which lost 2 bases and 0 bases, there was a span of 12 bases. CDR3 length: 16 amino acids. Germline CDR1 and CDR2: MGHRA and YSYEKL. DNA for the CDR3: TGCGCCAGCAGCCAACTCTGGACAGCTAGCACAGATACGCAGTATTTT. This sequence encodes CASSQLWTASTDTQYF.

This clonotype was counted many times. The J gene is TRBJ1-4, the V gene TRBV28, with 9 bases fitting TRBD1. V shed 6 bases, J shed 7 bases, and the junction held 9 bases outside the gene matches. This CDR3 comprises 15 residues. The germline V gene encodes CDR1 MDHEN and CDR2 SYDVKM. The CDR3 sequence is CASSHRTGVGEKLFF. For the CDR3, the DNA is TGTGCCAGCAGCCATCGGACAGGGGTGGGTGAAAAACTGTTTTTT. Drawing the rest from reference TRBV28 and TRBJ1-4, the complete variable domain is DVKVTQSSRYLVKRTGEKVFLECVQDMDHENMFWYRQDPGLGLRLIYFSYDVKMKEKGDIPEGYSVSREKKERFSLILESASTNQTSMYLCASSHRTGVGEKLFFGSGTQLSVL.

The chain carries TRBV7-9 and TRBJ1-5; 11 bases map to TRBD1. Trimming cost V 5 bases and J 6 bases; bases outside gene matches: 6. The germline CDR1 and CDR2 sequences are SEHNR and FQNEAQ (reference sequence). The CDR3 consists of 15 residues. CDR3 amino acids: CASSRGQGDVQPQHF. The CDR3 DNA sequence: TGTGCCAGCAGCAGGGGACAGGGGGATGTTCAGCCCCAGCATTTT.

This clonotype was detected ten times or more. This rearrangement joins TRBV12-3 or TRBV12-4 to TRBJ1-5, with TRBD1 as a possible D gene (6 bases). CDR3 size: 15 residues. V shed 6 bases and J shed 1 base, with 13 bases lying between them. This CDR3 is CASSPRRGSNQPQHF. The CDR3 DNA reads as TGTGCCAGCAGCCCCAGAAGGGGGAGCAATCAGCCCCAGCATTTT.

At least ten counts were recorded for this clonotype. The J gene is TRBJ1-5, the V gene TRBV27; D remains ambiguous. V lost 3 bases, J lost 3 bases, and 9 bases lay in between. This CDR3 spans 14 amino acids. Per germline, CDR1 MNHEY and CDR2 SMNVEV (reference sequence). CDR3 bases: TGTGCCAGCAGTTTTATAGGGTCCAATCAGCCCCAGCATTTT. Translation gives CASSFIGSNQPQHF.

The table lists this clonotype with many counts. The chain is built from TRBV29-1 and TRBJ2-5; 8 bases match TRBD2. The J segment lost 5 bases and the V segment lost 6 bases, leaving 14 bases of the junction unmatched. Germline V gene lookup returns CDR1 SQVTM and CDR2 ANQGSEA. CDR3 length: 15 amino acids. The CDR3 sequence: CSVGGVPGGGETQYF. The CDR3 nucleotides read TGCAGCGTCGGGGGGGTCCCGGGGGGCGGGGAGACCCAGTACTTC.

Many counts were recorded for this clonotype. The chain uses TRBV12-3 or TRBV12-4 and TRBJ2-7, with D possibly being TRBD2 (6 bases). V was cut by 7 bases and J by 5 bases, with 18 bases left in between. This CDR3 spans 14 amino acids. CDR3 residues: CASMGGTGGNEQYF. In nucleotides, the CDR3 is TGTGCCAGCATGGGAGGAACAGGAGGGAACGAGCAGTACTTC.

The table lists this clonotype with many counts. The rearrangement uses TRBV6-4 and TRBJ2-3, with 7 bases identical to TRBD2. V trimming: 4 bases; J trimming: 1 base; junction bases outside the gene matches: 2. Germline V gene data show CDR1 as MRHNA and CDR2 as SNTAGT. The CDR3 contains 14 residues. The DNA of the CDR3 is TGTGCCAGCAGTGCTCTAGCGGGCACAGATACGCAGTATTTT. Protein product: CASSALAGTDTQYF.

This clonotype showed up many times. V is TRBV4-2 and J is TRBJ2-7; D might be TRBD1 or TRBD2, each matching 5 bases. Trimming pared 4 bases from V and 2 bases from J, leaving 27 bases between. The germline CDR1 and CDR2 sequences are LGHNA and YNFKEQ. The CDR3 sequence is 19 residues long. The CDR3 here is CASSPPWTGAPRVPYEQYF. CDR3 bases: TGTGCCAGCAGCCCACCTTGGACTGGGGCGCCCCGGGTCCCCTACGAGCAGTACTTC.

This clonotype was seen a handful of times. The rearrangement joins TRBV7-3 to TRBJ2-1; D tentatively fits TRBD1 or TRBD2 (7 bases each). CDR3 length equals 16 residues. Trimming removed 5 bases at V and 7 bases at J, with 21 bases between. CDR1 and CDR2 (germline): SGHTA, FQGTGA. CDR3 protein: CASSPRGGTMGNEQFF. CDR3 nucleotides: TGTGCCAGCAGCCCCAGGGGGGGTACAATGGGTAATGAGCAGTTCTTC.

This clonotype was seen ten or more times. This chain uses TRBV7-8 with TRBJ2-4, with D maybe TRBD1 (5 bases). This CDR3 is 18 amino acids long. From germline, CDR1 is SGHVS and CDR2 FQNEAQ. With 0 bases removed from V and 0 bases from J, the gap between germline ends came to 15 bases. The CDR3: CASSLAGPAPLAKNIQYF. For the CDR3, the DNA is TGTGCCAGCAGCTTAGCGGGGCCGGCGCCCTTAGCCAAAAACATTCAGTACTTC.

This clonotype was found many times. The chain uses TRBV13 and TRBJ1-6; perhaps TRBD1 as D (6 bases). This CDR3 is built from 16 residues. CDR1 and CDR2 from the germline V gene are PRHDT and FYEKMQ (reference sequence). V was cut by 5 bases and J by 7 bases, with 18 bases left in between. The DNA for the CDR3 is TGTGCCAGCAGCAACACTATGACAGGAGTAAATTCACCCCTCCACTTT. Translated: CASSNTMTGVNSPLHF.

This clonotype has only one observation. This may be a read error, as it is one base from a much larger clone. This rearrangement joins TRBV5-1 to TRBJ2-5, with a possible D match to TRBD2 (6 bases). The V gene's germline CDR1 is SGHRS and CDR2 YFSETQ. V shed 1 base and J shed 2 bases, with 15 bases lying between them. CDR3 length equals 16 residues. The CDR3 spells CASSLLADPLQETQYF. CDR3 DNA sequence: TGCGCCAGCAGCTTGTTAGCGGACCCACTACAAGAGACCCAGTACTTC. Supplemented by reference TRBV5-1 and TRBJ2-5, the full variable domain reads KAGVTQTPRYLIKTRGQQVTLSCSPISGHRSVSWYQQTPGQGLQFLFEYFSETQRNKGNFPGRFSGRQFSNSRSEMNVSTLELGDSALYLCASSLLADPLQETQYFGPGTRLLVL.

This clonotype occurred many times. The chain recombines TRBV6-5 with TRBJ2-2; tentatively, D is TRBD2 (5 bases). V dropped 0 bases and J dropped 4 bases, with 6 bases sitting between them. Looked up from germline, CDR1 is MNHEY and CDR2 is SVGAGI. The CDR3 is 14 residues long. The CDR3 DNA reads TGTGCCAGCAGTTACTCAGGGAGCACCGGGGAGCTGTTTTTT. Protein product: CASSYSGSTGELFF.

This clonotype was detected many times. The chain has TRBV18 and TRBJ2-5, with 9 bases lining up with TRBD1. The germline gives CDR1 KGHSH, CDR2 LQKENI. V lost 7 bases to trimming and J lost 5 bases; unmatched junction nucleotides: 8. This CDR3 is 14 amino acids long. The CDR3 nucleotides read TGTGCCAGCTTAGCTCCCGGGACAGGGGAGACCCAGTACTTC. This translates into CASLAPGTGETQYF.

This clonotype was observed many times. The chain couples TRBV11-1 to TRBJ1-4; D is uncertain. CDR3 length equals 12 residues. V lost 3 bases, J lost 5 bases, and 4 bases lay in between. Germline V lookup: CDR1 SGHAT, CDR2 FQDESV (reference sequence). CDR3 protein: CASSLMNEKLFF. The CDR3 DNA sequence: TGTGCCAGCAGCTTGATGAATGAAAAACTGTTTTTT.

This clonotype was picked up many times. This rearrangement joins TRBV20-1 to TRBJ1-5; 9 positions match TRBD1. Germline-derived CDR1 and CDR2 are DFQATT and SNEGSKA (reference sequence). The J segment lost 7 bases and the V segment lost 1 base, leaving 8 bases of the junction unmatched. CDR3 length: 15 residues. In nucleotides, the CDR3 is TGCAGTGCTAGAGGTGGGCTGGACAGGGGACAGCCCCAGCATTTT. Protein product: CSARGGLDRGQPQHF.

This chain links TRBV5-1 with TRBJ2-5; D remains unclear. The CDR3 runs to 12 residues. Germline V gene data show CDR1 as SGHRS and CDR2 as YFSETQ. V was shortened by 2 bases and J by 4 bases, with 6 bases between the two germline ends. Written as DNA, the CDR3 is TGCGCCAGCAGCTTTCGGGCAGAGACCCAGTACTTC. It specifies CASSFRAETQYF.

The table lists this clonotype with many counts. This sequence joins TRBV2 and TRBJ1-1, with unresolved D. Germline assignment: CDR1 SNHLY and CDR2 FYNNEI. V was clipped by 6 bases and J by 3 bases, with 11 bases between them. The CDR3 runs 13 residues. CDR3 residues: CASRPPAYTEAFF. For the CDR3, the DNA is TGTGCCAGCAGGCCGCCAGCGTACACTGAAGCTTTCTTT.

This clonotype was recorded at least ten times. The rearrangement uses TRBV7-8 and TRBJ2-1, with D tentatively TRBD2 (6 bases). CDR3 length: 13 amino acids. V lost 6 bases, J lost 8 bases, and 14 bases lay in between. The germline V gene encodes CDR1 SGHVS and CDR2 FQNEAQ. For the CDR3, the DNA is TGTGCCAGCAGACGCCGCGGAGGGTATGAGCAGTTCTTC. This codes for CASRRRGGYEQFF.

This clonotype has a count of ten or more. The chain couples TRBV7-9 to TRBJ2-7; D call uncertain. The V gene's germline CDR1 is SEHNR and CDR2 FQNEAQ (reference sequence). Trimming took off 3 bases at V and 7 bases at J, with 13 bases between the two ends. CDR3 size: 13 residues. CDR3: CASSLGLSGEQYF. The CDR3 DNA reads TGTGCCAGCAGCTTGGGCCTTAGTGGAGAGCAGTACTTC. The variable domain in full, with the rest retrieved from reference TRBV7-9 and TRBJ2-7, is DTGVSQNPRHKITKRGQNVTFRCDPISEHNRLYWYRQTLGQGPEFLTYFQNEAQLEKSRLLSDRFSAERPKGSFSTLEIQRTEQGDSAMYLCASSLGLSGEQYFGPGTRLTVT.

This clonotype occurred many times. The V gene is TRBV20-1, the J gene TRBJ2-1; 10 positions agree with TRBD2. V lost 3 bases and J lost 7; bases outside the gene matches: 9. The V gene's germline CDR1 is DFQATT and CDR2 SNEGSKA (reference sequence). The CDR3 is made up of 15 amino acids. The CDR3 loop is CSASGASGSYNEQFF. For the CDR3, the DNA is TGCAGTGCTAGCGGGGCTAGCGGGAGTTATAATGAGCAGTTCTTC.

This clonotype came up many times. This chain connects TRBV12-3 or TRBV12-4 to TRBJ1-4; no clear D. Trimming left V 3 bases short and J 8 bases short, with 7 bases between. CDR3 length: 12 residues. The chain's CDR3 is CASSFGREKLFF. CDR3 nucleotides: TGTGCCAGCAGTTTTGGCAGGGAAAAACTGTTTTTT.

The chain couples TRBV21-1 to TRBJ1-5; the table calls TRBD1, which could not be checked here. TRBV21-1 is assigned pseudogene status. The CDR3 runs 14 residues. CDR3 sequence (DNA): TGTGCCAGCACCCCGGGACAGGGTAATCAGCCCCAGCATTTT. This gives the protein CASTPGQGNQPQHF.

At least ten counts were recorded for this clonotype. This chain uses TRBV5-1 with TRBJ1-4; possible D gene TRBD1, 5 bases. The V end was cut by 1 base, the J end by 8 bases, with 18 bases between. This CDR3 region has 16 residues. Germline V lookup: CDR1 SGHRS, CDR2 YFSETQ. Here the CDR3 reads CASSLMVSGRGEKLFF. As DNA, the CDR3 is TGCGCCAGCAGCTTGATGGTCTCCGGACGGGGCGAAAAACTGTTTTTT.

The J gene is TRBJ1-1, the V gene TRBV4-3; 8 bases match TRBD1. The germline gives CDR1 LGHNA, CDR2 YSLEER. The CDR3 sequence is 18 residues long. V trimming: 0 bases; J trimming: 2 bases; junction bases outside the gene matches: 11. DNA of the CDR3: TGCGCCAGCAGCCAAGATGCCAGGGGGCTACCCTTTAACACTGAAGCTTTCTTT. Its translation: CASSQDARGLPFNTEAFF.

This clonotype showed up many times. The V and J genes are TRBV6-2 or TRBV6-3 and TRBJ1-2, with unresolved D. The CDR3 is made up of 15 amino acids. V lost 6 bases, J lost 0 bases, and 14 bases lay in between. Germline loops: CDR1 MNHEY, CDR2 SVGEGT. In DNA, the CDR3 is TGTGCCAGCAGGTCCCCCGGAGAAACTAACTATGGCTACACCTTC. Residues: CASRSPGETNYGYTF.

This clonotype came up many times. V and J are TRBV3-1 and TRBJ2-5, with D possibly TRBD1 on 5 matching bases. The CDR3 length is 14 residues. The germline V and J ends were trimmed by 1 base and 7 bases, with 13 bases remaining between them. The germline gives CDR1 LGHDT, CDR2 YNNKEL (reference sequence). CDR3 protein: CASSQGDDSVTQYF. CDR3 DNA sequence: TGTGCCAGCAGCCAAGGAGATGACAGTGTGACCCAGTACTTC.

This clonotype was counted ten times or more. In nucleotides, the CDR3 is TGCAGTGCTAGCGGCGGGAAGGGCACAGATACGCAGTATTTT. It is translated as CSASGGKGTDTQYF. The chain joins TRBV20-1 to TRBJ2-3; the D gene is possibly TRBD2 (6 bases). The CDR3 loop spans 14 amino acids. V lost 3 bases, J lost 1 base, and 11 bases lay in between. Germline CDR1 and CDR2: DFQATT and SNEGSKA (reference sequence).

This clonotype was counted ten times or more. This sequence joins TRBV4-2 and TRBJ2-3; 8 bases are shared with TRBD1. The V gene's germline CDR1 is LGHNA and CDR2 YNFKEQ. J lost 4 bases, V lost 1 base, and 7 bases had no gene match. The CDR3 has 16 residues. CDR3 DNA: TGTGCCAGCAGCCAAGGACAGGGGAGGAAGGCAGATACGCAGTATTTT. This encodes CASSQGQGRKADTQYF.

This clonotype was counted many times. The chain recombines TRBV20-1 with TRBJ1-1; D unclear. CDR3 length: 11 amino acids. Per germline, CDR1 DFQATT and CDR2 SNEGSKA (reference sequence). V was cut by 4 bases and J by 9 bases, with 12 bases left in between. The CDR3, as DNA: TGCAGTGCTACCCCCGGGCCTAAAGCTTTCTTT. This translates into CSATPGPKAFF.

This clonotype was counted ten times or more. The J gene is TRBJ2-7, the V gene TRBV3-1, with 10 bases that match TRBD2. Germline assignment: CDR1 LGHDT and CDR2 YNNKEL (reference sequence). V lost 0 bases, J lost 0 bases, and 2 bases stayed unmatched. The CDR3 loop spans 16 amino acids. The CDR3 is CASSQDRLAGSYEQYF. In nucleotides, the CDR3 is TGTGCCAGCAGCCAAGATAGACTAGCGGGCTCCTACGAGCAGTACTTC.